The table lists the clone carrying this TCR beta chain with a few counts. TCR alpha and TCR beta cDNA libraries carrying sample barcodes and UMIs came from 5'RACE with constant-segment primers. TCRdb fed the 5' RACE reads into MiXCR, producing one record per CDR3 protein. Among around 440,000 distinct CDR3 sequences, about 20% were seen once, and the ten largest hold about 12%. Germline assignment: CDR1 SGHVS and CDR2 FQNEAQ. Trimming took off 5 bases at V and 8 bases at J, with 18 bases between the two ends. This CDR3 is built from 14 residues. The entry originates in a study of T-cell memory formation after mild COVID-19. Overall study context: Largely, TCR clusters stayed within a single donor.

This chain uses TRBV7-8 with TRBJ1-2, with a tentative D call TRBD1 (6 bases). Source material: PBMCs or a T cell subset sorted from them (not recorded which). The receptor was derived from an adult woman who had mild COVID-19 (a few samples of this study predate the infection). Cell type and time point are not known. The CDR3 here is CASSIGGGARGYTF. Here the CDR3 DNA reads TGTGCCAGCAGCATAGGAGGGGGGGCCCGAGGCTACACCTTC.